One TCR beta chain is described in this entry. This clonotype occurred many times. What this receptor recognizes is not known. Per-base qualities were not stored, and no clone one base away is much larger. The source of the sample is a study of read filtering for tumor transcriptome and immune sequencing (dated by TCRdb to between 2020 and 2021). Notes on the research overall: The cohort was composed of about 16 male and 14 female patients, with a mean age of roughly 70 years and an age range of roughly 45 to 85. After DNase treatment, whole-transcriptome libraries were prepared using the TruSeq RNA Access Library Prep Kit. TCR repertoires obtained by targeted immune repertoire sequencing and by bulk whole-transcriptome sequencing performed on the same bone marrow samples were compared. By revised international staging, 8 or 9 patients were R-ISS I, over 15 were R-ISS II and 6 or 7 were R-ISS III. Per sample, about 3.5 to 11 million TCR-region mapped reads were obtained with IR-seq, compared with only roughly 80 to 1273 with RNA-seq. As a main aim, a read-filtering strategy for immune repertoire data was addressed, with the specific question being whether clonotypes supported by a single read should be removed.

Bone marrow was sampled from every patient at the time of active disease. Ficoll-Hypaque density gradient centrifugation was used to isolate the bone marrow mononuclear cells. To remove myeloma plasma cells, the cells were labeled with CD138 magnetic microbeads on a MACS separator, and CD138-negative cells were then collected by negative selection. The purity of the isolated cells was checked by flow cytometry with CD138 antibodies on an Attune NxT. TRIzol reagent was used to extract total RNA, and a NanoDrop spectrophotometer was used to quantify the extracted RNA. Paired RNA-seq and IR-seq were performed on the CD138-negative bone marrow sample of each patient. Starting from about 400 ng RNA, TCR libraries were constructed with the Immunoverse kit using molecular barcoded adaptors that cover the alpha/delta and beta/gamma chains. The same RNA used for transcriptome sequencing was used for TCR library preparation. An Illumina HiSeq 4000 with 2 x 150 cycles was used to sequence the TCR libraries. The published analysis was carried out like this. TCR reads were aligned to human V, D, J and C references and assembled into CDR3 clonotypes with MiXCR, including quality filtering and error correction. The tcR package in R was used to analyze clonotype counts and gene usage diversity. For inspection of raw mapping reads, RNA-seq reads were mapped by STAR aligner version 2.5.3a onto GRCh37 of the human genome. IR-seq fastq files were randomly downsampled with Seqtk 1.3 to test the effect of sequencing depth on detected clonotypes. TCRdb handled the public reads itself, with Q25 trimming in fastp and clone calling in MiXCR, and kept productive beta chains. Each record represents a unique CDR3 protein, reported with the most common genes and DNA among its rows. The V and J calls, along with clone size, are taken from TCRdb and not from the paper's own processing. This sample has 35,000 to 55,000 distinct CDR3 sequences in its table, and approximately 12% of those were observed once. The ten largest make up roughly 15% of the sample.

The junction carries 5 bases between V and J, which are trimmed by 2 bases and 3 bases respectively. The germline V gene encodes CDR1 SGHKS and CDR2 YYEKEE (reference sequence). The CDR3 runs 13 residues from the cysteine to the phenylalanine. Only the CDR3 DNA stays, 39 bases, in frame from base 1. The full study reports these points: When single-read clonotypes were removed, the proportions of shared clonotypes in IR-seq and RNA-seq correlated more strongly. Compared with RNA-seq, IR-seq captured clonotypes at much higher depth and more reliably, and a smaller IR-seq throughput was enough to identify most shared clonotypes. In IR-seq, single-read clonotypes were 80% to 90% of clonotypes but 3% to 4% of total reads; in RNA-seq they were over 65% of clonotypes and 35% to 55% of reads. The sorted CD138-negative fraction was not purified T cells but a mixed bone marrow immune population.

Rearrangement joined TRBV5-5 to TRBJ2-2, with no confidently assigned D gene. Source material: a population of CD138-negative cells sorted from bone marrow. The cell subset or site label, as the study defines it: bone marrow mononuclear cells depleted of CD138+ plasma/myeloma cells by negative magnetic selection. The clonotype comes from a donor at least 40 years old with multiple myeloma. DNA sequence: TGTGCCAGCAGCTTAGGTGACACCGGGGAGCTGTTTTTT. This is translated as CASSLGDTGELFF.